Following are 28 T cell receptor beta chains from one sample sequenced in a study of early T cells in non-severe SARS-CoV-2 infection (dated by TCRdb to about 2021). Libraries came from 5' RACE. For sequencing, a NextSeq 500 was employed. In-frame beta chains were kept once TCRdb had trimmed the public reads at Q25 with fastp and called clones with MiXCR. Rows merge per CDR3 protein into single entries with the most common DNA and genes. For this sample there are 20,000 to 25,000 distinct CDR3 sequences; roughly 4% appear just once. The top ten clones comprise roughly 1.5% of the sample. The sample was whole blood. These receptors originate from an adult who was a healthcare worker with PCR-confirmed SARS-CoV-2 infection or an uninfected control (not recorded which).

This clonotype was counted many times. The chain recombines TRBV11-2 with TRBJ2-5, with 7 bases matching TRBD2. Germline loops: CDR1 SGHAT, CDR2 FQNNGV. V dropped 5 bases and J dropped 2; count of bases not matched to a gene: 5. There are 14 residues in the CDR3. CDR3 bases: TGTGCCAGCAGCCTGGGCGGGAGACAAGAGACCCAGTACTTC. Translating gives CASSLGGRQETQYF.

The chain combines TRBV19 with TRBJ1-5; 9 bases fit TRBD1. The CDR3 sequence is 14 residues long. Germline V gene data show CDR1 as LNHDA and CDR2 as SQIVND (reference sequence). The V segment lost 6 bases and the J segment 4 bases; nucleotides outside the gene matches: 4. CDR3 region: CASRPGQGNQPQHF. CDR3 DNA: TGTGCCAGTAGGCCTGGACAGGGGAATCAGCCCCAGCATTTT.

This clonotype was seen repeatedly, ten times or more. V is TRBV3-1 and J is TRBJ1-2; TRBD1 aligns across 10 bases. Germline loops: CDR1 LGHDT, CDR2 YNNKEL (reference sequence). This CDR3 region has 14 residues. J gave up 9 bases and V 4 bases, and 8 bases lay outside the gene matches. Written as DNA, the CDR3 is TGTGCCAGCAGCCCCCTGGGACAGGGGATACGCTACACCTTC. It is translated as CASSPLGQGIRYTF.

This clonotype was seen ten or more times. The chain employs TRBV15 and TRBJ2-3; 9 bases are shared with TRBD2. CDR1 and CDR2 (germline): LNHNV, YYDKDF (reference sequence). The CDR3 is 16 amino acids. V was pared by 1 base and J by 1 base, with 3 bases of the junction left unmatched. The CDR3 nucleotides read TGTGCCACCAGCAGAGTGGGCGGGGGGGGCACAGATACGCAGTATTTT. This gives the protein CATSRVGGGGTDTQYF.

This clonotype occurred many times. This chain connects TRBV7-2 to TRBJ2-3; 8 nucleotides line up with TRBD2. Germline V gives CDR1 SGHTA, CDR2 FQGNSA. The CDR3 runs to 15 residues. V dropped 5 bases and J dropped 4; count of bases not matched to a gene: 8. CDR3 loop: CASSMGLGPADTQYF. CDR3 in DNA: TGTGCCAGCAGCATGGGACTAGGCCCCGCAGATACGCAGTATTTT.

The sample holds many counts of this clonotype. The J gene is TRBJ2-1, the V gene TRBV5-1; 8 nucleotides line up with TRBD2. The junction had 3 bases not matched to a gene; V was cut back by 1 base and J by 6 bases. The CDR3 runs to 14 residues. Germline CDR1 is SGHRS and CDR2 is YFSETQ. The chain's CDR3 is CASSLPAGGNEQFF. As DNA, the CDR3 is TGCGCCAGCAGCTTGCCGGCGGGAGGCAATGAGCAGTTCTTC.

The table lists this clonotype with many counts. V and J are TRBV7-2 and TRBJ2-4, with 11 bases aligning to TRBD2. Trimming cost V 2 bases and J 12 bases; bases outside gene matches: 3. The CDR3 covers 13 residues. The germline V gene encodes CDR1 SGHTA and CDR2 FQGNSA. The CDR3 is CASSLTSGGPQYF. Here the CDR3 DNA reads TGTGCCAGCAGCTTAACTAGCGGGGGCCCTCAGTACTTC.

This clonotype was detected ten times or more. The J gene is TRBJ2-7, the V gene TRBV11-2; D ambiguous. Trimming shortened V by 6 bases and J by 5 bases, and 11 bases separated the two germline ends. The CDR3 runs 12 residues. Germline V gene sequence: CDR1 SGHAT, CDR2 FQNNGV. CDR3 sequence: CASSFQSNEQYF. The CDR3 DNA sequence: TGTGCCAGCAGTTTTCAGTCTAACGAGCAGTACTTC.

This clonotype has just a few counts. This chain connects TRBV7-9 to TRBJ1-1; the match to TRBD1 covers 11 bases. The CDR3 covers 16 residues. CDR1 and CDR2 (germline): SEHNR, FQNEAQ (reference sequence). V trimming: 1 base; J trimming: 2 bases; junction bases outside the gene matches: 3. CDR3 region: CASSLGGTGGNTEAFF. CDR3 nucleotides: TGTGCCAGCAGCTTAGGTGGGACAGGGGGAAACACTGAAGCTTTCTTT.

This sequence joins TRBV27 and TRBJ1-2, with a possible D match to TRBD1 (5 bases). V was pared by 6 bases and J by 7 bases, with 24 bases between. CDR3 length equals 16 residues. Germline V CDR1 and CDR2: MNHEY, SMNVEV (reference sequence). The CDR3 DNA reads as TGTGCCAGCAGCTTGGGGGTTTCGGGATATGAGAGTGGCTACACCTTC. Its protein product is CASSLGVSGYESGYTF.

This clonotype has ten or more counts. The rearrangement links TRBV7-2 to TRBJ2-3; 7 bases match TRBD2. CDR3 size: 17 residues. Germline V CDR1 and CDR2: SGHTA, FQGNSA. The ends lost 1 base at V and 4 bases at J; junction bases unmatched: 11. CDR3 coding DNA: TGTGCCAGCAGCTTAGATGGGAGGGGTAGGTCCGCAGATACGCAGTATTTT. Its translation is CASSLDGRGRSADTQYF.

This clonotype was recorded a few times. The chain is built from TRBV12-3 or TRBV12-4 and TRBJ2-1; D uncertain. The CDR3 has 15 amino acids. Trimming cost V 3 bases and J 0 bases, with 9 bases left between them. CDR3 sequence (DNA): TGTGCCAGCAGTTTCGGCCCACCCTCCTACAATGAGCAGTTCTTC. The encoded protein is CASSFGPPSYNEQFF.

The chain recombines TRBV7-2 with TRBJ2-4; 10 nucleotides agree with TRBD2. J gave up 6 bases and V 5 bases, and 10 bases lay outside the gene matches. The CDR3 has 16 amino acids. Germline-derived CDR1 and CDR2 are SGHTA and FQGNSA. The CDR3 DNA reads as TGTGCCAGCAGCCCGAGCGCTAGCGGGGGTGTAAACATTCAGTACTTC. Protein: CASSPSASGGVNIQYF.

There are many counts of this clonotype. This rearrangement joins TRBV4-1 to TRBJ2-3; perhaps TRBD1 as D (5 bases). The CDR3 loop spans 21 amino acids. V lost 1 base to trimming and J lost 0 bases, with 26 bases between them. From germline, CDR1 is MGHRA and CDR2 YSYEKL. The CDR3 reads CASSQVVSATATFSSTDTQYF. CDR3 DNA sequence: TGCGCCAGCAGCCAAGTAGTTTCCGCGACAGCTACTTTTTCCAGCACAGATACGCAGTATTTT.

This clonotype was seen a handful of times. This chain joins TRBV6-5 and TRBJ2-7, with TRBD1 as a possible D gene (6 bases). CDR3 length: 12 amino acids. Germline CDR1 is MNHEY and CDR2 is SVGAGI. The V gene lost 7 bases and the J gene lost 5 bases, with 12 bases spanning the gap. CDR3 amino acids: CASTSTGHEQYF. DNA of the CDR3: TGTGCCAGCACATCAACAGGGCACGAGCAGTACTTC.

This clonotype was counted between two and nine times. This chain links TRBV20-1 with TRBJ2-1; TRBD2 aligns across 9 bases. There are 15 residues in the CDR3. The V segment lost 3 bases and the J segment 5 bases; nucleotides outside the gene matches: 8. Germline V gene data show CDR1 as DFQATT and CDR2 as SNEGSKA (reference sequence). In DNA form, the CDR3 reads TGCAGTGCTAGGGCACCTAGCGGGGTACACAATGAGCAGTTCTTC. Protein product: CSARAPSGVHNEQFF.

This clonotype was seen at least ten times. The gene calls are TRBV21-1 and TRBJ2-3; TRBD1 reflects the table's D call only, with no check against the DNA. TRBV21-1 is classified as a pseudogene. This CDR3 has 16 amino acids. CDR3 protein: CASSKVSGLVADTQYF. CDR3 sequence (DNA): TGTGCCAGCAGCAAAGTGTCGGGGCTGGTTGCAGATACGCAGTATTTT.

This clonotype is judged medium-sized. V is TRBV29-1 and J is TRBJ1-5; D call uncertain. Germline V gene lookup returns CDR1 SQVTM and CDR2 ANQGSEA. The V end was cut by 6 bases, the J end by 7 bases, with 16 bases between. This CDR3 contains 13 residues. The CDR3 sequence: CSVEIPGYQPQHF. The CDR3 nucleotides read TGCAGCGTGGAGATTCCCGGGTACCAGCCCCAGCATTTT.

This clonotype was counted many times. This chain links TRBV6-2 or TRBV6-3 with TRBJ2-7, with 8 nucleotides matching TRBD2. V shed 2 bases and J 4 bases; nucleotides not matched to a gene: 7. CDR1 is MNHEY and CDR2 is SVGEGT in the germline V gene. CDR3 length: 15 amino acids. The CDR3 nucleotides read TGTGCCAGCAGTTACCGCGGGGGGTCAGGGTACGAGCAGTACTTC. It encodes CASSYRGGSGYEQYF.

A few counts support this clonotype. This chain connects TRBV6-5 to TRBJ1-4; D is possibly TRBD1 (6 bases). Trimming stripped 6 bases from V and 5 bases from J, with 16 bases between. Germline assignment: CDR1 MNHEY and CDR2 SVGAGI. This CDR3 is built from 15 residues. The CDR3: CASSRSRGINEKLFF. CDR3 coding DNA: TGTGCCAGCAGCAGATCTAGGGGGATAAATGAAAAACTGTTTTTT.

The J gene is TRBJ2-5, the V gene TRBV7-8; 8 bases match TRBD2. Germline-derived CDR1 and CDR2 are SGHVS and FQNEAQ. V was pared by 5 bases and J by 2 bases, with 10 bases of the junction left unmatched. This CDR3 region has 16 residues. The chain's CDR3 is CASSPGILAVQETQYF. DNA of the CDR3: TGTGCCAGCAGCCCCGGAATACTAGCGGTACAAGAGACCCAGTACTTC.

This clonotype appeared many times. The chain combines TRBV24-1 with TRBJ2-3; D unclear. Germline CDR1 reads KGHDR; CDR2 reads SFDVKD. Trimming stripped 0 bases from V and 6 bases from J, with 12 bases between. This CDR3 region has 15 residues. The DNA of the CDR3 is TGTGCCACCAGTGATTTGGAACCATCCGAGGATACGCAGTATTTT. Its protein is CATSDLEPSEDTQYF.

In its sample, this clonotype ranks as medium-sized (0.01 to 0.1%). V usage is TRBV29-1 and J usage is TRBJ2-7, with D hard to call. The CDR3 has 12 residues. In germline, CDR1 is SQVTM, CDR2 ANQGSEA. Trimming took 4 bases from V and 5 from J, leaving 12 bases between them. The CDR3 loop reads CSVVSAGHEQYF. In DNA, the CDR3 is TGCAGCGTTGTCTCGGCCGGCCACGAGCAGTACTTC.

Many counts were recorded for this clonotype. An end of the junction does not agree with germline; a read error may underlie this. V gene TRBV30 combines with J gene TRBJ1-3; 9 positions match TRBD1. This CDR3 region has 15 residues. Germline V lookup: CDR1 GTSNPN, CDR2 SVGIG (reference sequence). CDR3 DNA sequence: TGTGCCTGCCAAAGTACAGGGGGCTCTGAAAACACCATATATTTT. Translating it yields CACQSTGGSENTIYF.

Many counts were recorded for this clonotype. The chain recombines TRBV4-3 with TRBJ1-5; no clear D gene. Trimming shortened V by 4 bases and J by 1 base, and 8 bases separated the two germline ends. CDR3 length: 14 amino acids. Germline V CDR1 and CDR2: LGHNA, YSLEER. CDR3 nucleotides: TGCGCCAGCAGCCTCGAGTGGAGCAATCAGCCCCAGCATTTT. The encoded protein is CASSLEWSNQPQHF.

This clonotype has a count of ten or more. The V and J genes are TRBV27 and TRBJ1-2; 8 nucleotides align to TRBD1. CDR3 size: 12 residues. The germline V gene has CDR1 MNHEY and CDR2 SMNVEV (reference sequence). V was pared by 6 bases and J by 3 bases, with 0 bases of the junction left unmatched. The CDR3 DNA reads as TGTGCCAGCAGGACAGGGGACTATGGCTACACCTTC. Encoded protein: CASRTGDYGYTF.

This clonotype was seen many times. This sequence joins TRBV12-3 or TRBV12-4 and TRBJ2-7; maybe TRBD1 (5 bases). The ends were cut back, 2 bases at V and 3 bases at J, with 11 bases in the middle. CDR3 size: 14 residues. CDR3 loop: CASSLRGFSYEQYF. For the CDR3, the DNA is TGTGCCAGCAGTTTAAGGGGTTTTAGCTACGAGCAGTACTTC.

This clonotype was observed many times. The chain joins TRBV7-9 to TRBJ1-1, with TRBD1 as a possible D gene (5 bases). The CDR3 loop spans 16 amino acids. Per germline, CDR1 SEHNR and CDR2 FQNEAQ (reference sequence). The V and J ends lost 0 bases and 0 bases respectively, with 11 bases between them. The CDR3 loop reads CASSLARELMNTEAFF. The CDR3 DNA reads as TGTGCCAGCAGCTTAGCCAGGGAACTTATGAACACTGAAGCTTTCTTT.